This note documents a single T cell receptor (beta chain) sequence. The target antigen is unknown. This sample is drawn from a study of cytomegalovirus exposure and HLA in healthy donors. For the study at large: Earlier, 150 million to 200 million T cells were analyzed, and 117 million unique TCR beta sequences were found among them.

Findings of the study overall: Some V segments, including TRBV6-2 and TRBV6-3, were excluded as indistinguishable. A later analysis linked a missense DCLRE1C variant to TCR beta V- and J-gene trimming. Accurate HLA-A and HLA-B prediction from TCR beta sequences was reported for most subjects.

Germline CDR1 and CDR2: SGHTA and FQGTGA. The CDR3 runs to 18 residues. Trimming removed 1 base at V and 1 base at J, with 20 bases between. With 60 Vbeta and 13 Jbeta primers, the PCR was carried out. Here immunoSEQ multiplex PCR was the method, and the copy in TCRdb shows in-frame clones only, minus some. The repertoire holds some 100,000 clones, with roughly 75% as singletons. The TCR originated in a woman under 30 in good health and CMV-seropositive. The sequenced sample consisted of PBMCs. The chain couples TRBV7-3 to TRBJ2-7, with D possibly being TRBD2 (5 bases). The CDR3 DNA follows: TGTGCCAGCAGCTTAAAGTGGTTGGAGGCGAACCCATCCTACGAGCAGTACTTC. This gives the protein CASSLKWLEANPSYEQYF. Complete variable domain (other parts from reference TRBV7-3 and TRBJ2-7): GAGVSQTPSNKVTEKGKYVELRCDPISGHTALYWYRQSLGQGPEFLIYFQGTGAADDSGLPNDRFFAVRPEGSVSTLKIQRTERGDSAVYLCASSLKWLEANPSYEQYFGPGTRLTVT.